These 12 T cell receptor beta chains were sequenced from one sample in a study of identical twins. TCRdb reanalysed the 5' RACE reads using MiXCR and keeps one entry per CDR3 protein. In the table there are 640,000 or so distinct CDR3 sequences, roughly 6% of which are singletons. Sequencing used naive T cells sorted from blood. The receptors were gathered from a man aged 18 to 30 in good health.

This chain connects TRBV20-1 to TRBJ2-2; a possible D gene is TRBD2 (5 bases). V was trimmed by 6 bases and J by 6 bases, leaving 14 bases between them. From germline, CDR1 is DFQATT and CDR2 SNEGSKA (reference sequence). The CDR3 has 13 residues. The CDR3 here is CSAAMDGAGELFF. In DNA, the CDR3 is TGCAGTGCAGCCATGGACGGGGCCGGGGAGCTGTTTTTT.

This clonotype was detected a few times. CDR3 DNA: TGTGCCAGCAGCCTGACTAGCGGGAATAACAATGAGCAGTTCTTC. This encodes CASSLTSGNNNEQFF. This chain joins TRBV3-1 and TRBJ2-1; TRBD2 aligns across 11 bases. The CDR3 is 15 residues long. Germline V gene sequence: CDR1 LGHDT, CDR2 YNNKEL (reference sequence). Unmatched junction bases numbered 4, after V lost 4 bases and J lost 5 bases.

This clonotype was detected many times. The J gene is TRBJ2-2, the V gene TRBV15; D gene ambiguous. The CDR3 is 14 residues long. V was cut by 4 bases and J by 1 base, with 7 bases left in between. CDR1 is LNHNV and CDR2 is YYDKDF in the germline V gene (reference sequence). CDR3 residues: CATSILRNTGELFF. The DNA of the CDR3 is TGTGCCACCAGCATCCTCAGGAACACCGGGGAGCTGTTTTTT.

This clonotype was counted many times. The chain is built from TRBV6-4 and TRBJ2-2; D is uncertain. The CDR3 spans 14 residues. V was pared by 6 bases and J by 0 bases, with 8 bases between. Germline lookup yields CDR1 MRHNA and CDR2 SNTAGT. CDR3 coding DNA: TGTGCCAGCAGAGATCTAGCGAACACCGGGGAGCTGTTTTTT. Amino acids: CASRDLANTGELFF.

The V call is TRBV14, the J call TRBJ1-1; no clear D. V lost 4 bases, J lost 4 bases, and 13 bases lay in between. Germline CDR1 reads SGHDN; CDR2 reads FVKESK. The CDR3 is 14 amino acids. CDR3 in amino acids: CASSRHLATTEAFF. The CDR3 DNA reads TGTGCCAGCAGCCGCCATCTGGCGACCACTGAAGCTTTCTTT.

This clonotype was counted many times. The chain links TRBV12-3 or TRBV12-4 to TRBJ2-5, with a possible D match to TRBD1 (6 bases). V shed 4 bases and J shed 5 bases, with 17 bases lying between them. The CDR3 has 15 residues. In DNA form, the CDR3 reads TGTGCCAGCAGTTCTCTTACAGGGCTCGGGGAGACCCAGTACTTC. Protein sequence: CASSSLTGLGETQYF.

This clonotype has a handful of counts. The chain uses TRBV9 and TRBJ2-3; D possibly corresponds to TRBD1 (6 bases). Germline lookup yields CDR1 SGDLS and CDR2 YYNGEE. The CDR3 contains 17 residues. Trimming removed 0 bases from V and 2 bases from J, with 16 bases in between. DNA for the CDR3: TGTGCCAGCAGCGTAGGTGATAGGGGGTACTCCACAGATACGCAGTATTTT. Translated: CASSVGDRGYSTDTQYF.

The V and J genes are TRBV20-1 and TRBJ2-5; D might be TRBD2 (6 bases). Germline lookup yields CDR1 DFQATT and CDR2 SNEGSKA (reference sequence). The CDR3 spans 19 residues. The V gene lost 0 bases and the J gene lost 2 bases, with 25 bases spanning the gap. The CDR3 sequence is CSARDRGIATLRPQETQYF. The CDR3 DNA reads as TGCAGTGCTAGAGATCGGGGGATTGCGACTCTTAGGCCGCAAGAGACCCAGTACTTC.

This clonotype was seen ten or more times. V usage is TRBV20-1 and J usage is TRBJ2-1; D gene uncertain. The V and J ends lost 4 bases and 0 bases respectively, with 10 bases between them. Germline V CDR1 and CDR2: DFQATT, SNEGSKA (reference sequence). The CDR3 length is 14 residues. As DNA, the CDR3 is TGCAGTGCTAAACGGATGTCCTCCTACAATGAGCAGTTCTTC. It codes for CSAKRMSSYNEQFF.

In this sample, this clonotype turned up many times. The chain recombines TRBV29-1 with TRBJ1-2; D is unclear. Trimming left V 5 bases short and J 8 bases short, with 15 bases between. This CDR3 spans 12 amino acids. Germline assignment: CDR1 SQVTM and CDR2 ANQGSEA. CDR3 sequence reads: CSVLVSIGGYTF. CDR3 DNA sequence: TGCAGCGTTTTGGTCTCCATAGGGGGCTACACCTTC. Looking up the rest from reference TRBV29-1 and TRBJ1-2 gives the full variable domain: SAVISQKPSRDICQRGTSLTIQCQVDSQVTMMFWYRQQPGQSLTLIATANQGSEATYESGFVIDKFPISRPNLTFSTLTVSNMSPEDSSIYLCSVLVSIGGYTFGSGTRLTVV.

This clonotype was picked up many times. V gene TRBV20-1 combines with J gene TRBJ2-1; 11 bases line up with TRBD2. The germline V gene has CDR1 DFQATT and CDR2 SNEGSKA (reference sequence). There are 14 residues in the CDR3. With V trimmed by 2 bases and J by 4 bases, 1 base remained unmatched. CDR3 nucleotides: TGCAGTGCTAGAAGGACTAGCGGGTACAATGAGCAGTTCTTC. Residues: CSARRTSGYNEQFF.

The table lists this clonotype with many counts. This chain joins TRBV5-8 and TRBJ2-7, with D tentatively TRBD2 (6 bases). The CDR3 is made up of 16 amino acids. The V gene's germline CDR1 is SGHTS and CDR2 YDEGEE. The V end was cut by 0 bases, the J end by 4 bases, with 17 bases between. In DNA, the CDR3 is TGTGCCAGCAGCTTGGCCACTGCTAGCGCGTATTACGAGCAGTACTTC. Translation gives CASSLATASAYYEQYF.